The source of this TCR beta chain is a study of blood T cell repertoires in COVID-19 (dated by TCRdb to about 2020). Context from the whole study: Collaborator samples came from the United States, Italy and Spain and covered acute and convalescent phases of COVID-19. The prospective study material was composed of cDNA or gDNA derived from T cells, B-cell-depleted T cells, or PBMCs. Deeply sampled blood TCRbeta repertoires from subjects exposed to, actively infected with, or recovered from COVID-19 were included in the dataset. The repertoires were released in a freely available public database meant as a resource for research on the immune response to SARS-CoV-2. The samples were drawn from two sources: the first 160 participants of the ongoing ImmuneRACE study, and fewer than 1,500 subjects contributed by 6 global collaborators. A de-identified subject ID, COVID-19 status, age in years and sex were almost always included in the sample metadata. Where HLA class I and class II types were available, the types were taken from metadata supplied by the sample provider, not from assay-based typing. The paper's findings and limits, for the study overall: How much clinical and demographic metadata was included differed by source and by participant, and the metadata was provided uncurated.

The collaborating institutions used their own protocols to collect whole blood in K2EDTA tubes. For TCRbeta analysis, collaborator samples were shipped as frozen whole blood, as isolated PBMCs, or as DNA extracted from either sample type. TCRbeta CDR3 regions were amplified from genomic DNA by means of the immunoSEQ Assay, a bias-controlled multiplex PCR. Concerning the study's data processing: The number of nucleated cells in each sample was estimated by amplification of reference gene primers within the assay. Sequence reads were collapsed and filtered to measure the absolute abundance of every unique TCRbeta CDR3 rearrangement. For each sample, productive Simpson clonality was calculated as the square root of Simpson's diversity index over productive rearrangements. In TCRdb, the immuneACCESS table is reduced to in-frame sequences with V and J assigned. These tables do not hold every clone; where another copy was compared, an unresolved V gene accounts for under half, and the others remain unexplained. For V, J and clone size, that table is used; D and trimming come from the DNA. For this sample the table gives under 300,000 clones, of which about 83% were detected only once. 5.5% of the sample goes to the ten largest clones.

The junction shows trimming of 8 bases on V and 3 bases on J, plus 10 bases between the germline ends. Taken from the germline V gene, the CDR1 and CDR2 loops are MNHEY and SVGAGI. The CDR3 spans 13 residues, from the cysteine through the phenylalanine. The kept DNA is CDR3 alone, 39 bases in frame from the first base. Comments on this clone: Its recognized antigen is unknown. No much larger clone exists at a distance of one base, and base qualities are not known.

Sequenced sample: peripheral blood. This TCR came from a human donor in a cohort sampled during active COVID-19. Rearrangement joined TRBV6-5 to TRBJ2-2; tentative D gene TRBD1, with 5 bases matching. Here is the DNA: TGTGCCAGCGAAAGGGGTCACACCGGGGAGCTGTTTTTT. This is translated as CASERGHTGELFF.